This is a list of T cell receptor beta chains from one sample in a study of control samples from healthy donors and cancer patients. The protocol was immunoSEQ multiplex PCR, while the TCRdb copy is restricted to in-frame clones and leaves out a portion. The sample consists of approximately 190,000 clones, 91% of them appearing once. Sequencing used blood. Receptors were obtained from a man aged 25-40 years in good health. The CDR3 runs from the conserved cysteine through the conserved F or W. D genes are given only for firm matches. Only part of the rows carry a size: once, few, many, or a class if the clone is expanded.

CDR3nt: TGTGCCAGCAGCCAAGACGACAGGTCCTACGAGCAGTACTTC
CDR3aa: CASSQDDRSYEQYF
v_gene: TRBV3-1/TRBV3-2
d_gene: NA
j_gene: TRBJ2-7
abundance: NA

CDR3nt: TGTGCCAGCAGCTTATCCCGCACTTCCACAGATACGCAGTATTTT
CDR3aa: CASSLSRTSTDTQYF
v_gene: TRBV11-3
d_gene: NA
j_gene: TRBJ2-3
abundance: NA

CDR3nt: TGTGCCAGCAGCTCCAAGGGGGCCGACGGCGGGGAGCTGTTTTTT
CDR3aa: CASSSKGADGGELFF
v_gene: TRBV11-3
d_gene: TRBD1
j_gene: TRBJ2-2
abundance: NA

CDR3nt: TGTGCCAGCAGTGAATTCGGACAGGGGATTGATACCGGGGAGCTGTTTTTT
CDR3aa: CASSEFGQGIDTGELFF
v_gene: TRBV6-1
d_gene: TRBD1
j_gene: TRBJ2-2
abundance: NA

CDR3nt: TGTGCCAGTAGTAGAGGGACAGCTTTCTTT
CDR3aa: CASSRGTAFF
v_gene: TRBV19
d_gene: NA
j_gene: TRBJ1-1
abundance: NA

CDR3nt: TGTGCCTGGAGCCCAGGGGGCCATGAGCAGTTCTTC
CDR3aa: CAWSPGGHEQFF
v_gene: TRBV30
d_gene: TRBD1
j_gene: TRBJ2-1
abundance: NA

CDR3nt: TGTGCCTGGGGGGACATCGGGGAGCTGTTTTTT
CDR3aa: CAWGDIGELFF
v_gene: TRBV30
d_gene: NA
j_gene: TRBJ2-2
abundance: few

CDR3nt: TGTGCCAGCAGCTTCCGACCGGGACAGGGGTACAATGAGCAGTTCTTC
CDR3aa: CASSFRPGQGYNEQFF
v_gene: TRBV3-1/TRBV3-2
d_gene: TRBD1
j_gene: TRBJ2-1
abundance: once

CDR3nt: TGTGCCTGGACCCCGCTAGCGGATACGCAGTATTTT
CDR3aa: CAWTPLADTQYF
v_gene: TRBV30
d_gene: NA
j_gene: TRBJ2-3
abundance: NA

CDR3nt: TGTGCCAGCGGGGGACAGGGGGCTTGGGAAAAACTGTTTTTT
CDR3aa: CASGGQGAWEKLFF
v_gene: TRBV2
d_gene: TRBD1
j_gene: TRBJ1-4
abundance: NA

CDR3nt: TGTGCCAGCAGCATGACAGGGGGCAACACTGAAGCTTTCTTT
CDR3aa: CASSMTGGNTEAFF
v_gene: TRBV11-3
d_gene: TRBD1
j_gene: TRBJ1-1
abundance: NA

CDR3nt: TGTGCCAGCAGTTCCCTTTTCTGGGGGGGCGGGAATGAGCAGTTCTTC
CDR3aa: CASSSLFWGGGNEQFF
v_gene: TRBV2
d_gene: NA
j_gene: TRBJ2-1
abundance: NA

CDR3nt: TGTGCCAGCAGCTTAGAAGGGGCAGCGATCTATGGCTACACCTTC
CDR3aa: CASSLEGAAIYGYTF
v_gene: TRBV7-8
d_gene: NA
j_gene: TRBJ1-2
abundance: NA

CDR3nt: TGTGCCAGCAGTGAAGCGACCCCAGGGATGTGGGGTGACACTGAAGCTTTCTTT
CDR3aa: CASSEATPGMWGDTEAFF
v_gene: TRBV6-1
d_gene: NA
j_gene: TRBJ1-1
abundance: NA

CDR3nt: TGCAGCGTGGATCGTCGACAGGGATCGAACACTGAAGCTTTCTTT
CDR3aa: CSVDRRQGSNTEAFF
v_gene: TRBV29-1
d_gene: TRBD1
j_gene: TRBJ1-1
abundance: NA

CDR3nt: TGTGCCAGTAGTATCGCGGGGACAGGGGGCTTCACAGATACGCAGTATTTT
CDR3aa: CASSIAGTGGFTDTQYF
v_gene: TRBV19
d_gene: TRBD1
j_gene: TRBJ2-3
abundance: NA

CDR3nt: TGTGCCAGCAGCCCAACTAGCAATGAGCAGTTCTTC
CDR3aa: CASSPTSNEQFF
v_gene: TRBV11-2
d_gene: NA
j_gene: TRBJ2-1
abundance: NA

CDR3nt: TGTGCCAGCAGTGAGTCCCTCAACCCGGGGGCCAACGTCCTGACTTTC
CDR3aa: CASSESLNPGANVLTF
v_gene: TRBV25-1
d_gene: NA
j_gene: TRBJ2-6
abundance: NA

CDR3nt: TGTGCCAGCAGCCTTTGGTCCGGGACAGGGGGCTACGAGCAGTACTTC
CDR3aa: CASSLWSGTGGYEQYF
v_gene: TRBV13
d_gene: TRBD1
j_gene: TRBJ2-7
abundance: NA

CDR3nt: TGCAGCGTGGTACAGGGTCTCGACTATGGCTACACCTTC
CDR3aa: CSVVQGLDYGYTF
v_gene: TRBV29-1
d_gene: NA
j_gene: TRBJ1-2
abundance: NA

CDR3nt: TGTGCCATCAGTGAGTCTGTGTATAGCAATCAGCCCCAGCATTTT
CDR3aa: CAISESVYSNQPQHF
v_gene: TRBV10-3
d_gene: NA
j_gene: TRBJ1-5
abundance: few

CDR3nt: TGTGCCAGCAGTTTAGGGACTTACAGGGGCAATCAGCCCCAGCATTTT
CDR3aa: CASSLGTYRGNQPQHF
v_gene: TRBV27
d_gene: NA
j_gene: TRBJ1-5
abundance: NA

CDR3nt: TGTGCTAGTGGTTTGGCCGTAAGAGAAAAACTGTTTTTT
CDR3aa: CASGLAVREKLFF
v_gene: TRBV12-5
d_gene: NA
j_gene: TRBJ1-4
abundance: NA

CDR3nt: TGTGCCAGCAGTGATAGTCCGGAATCACCCCTCCACTTT
CDR3aa: CASSDSPESPLHF
v_gene: TRBV6-4
d_gene: NA
j_gene: TRBJ1-6
abundance: NA

CDR3nt: TGTGCCAGCAGTTTCTGGGGCGCTAATGAAAAACTGTTTTTT
CDR3aa: CASSFWGANEKLFF
v_gene: TRBV27
d_gene: NA
j_gene: TRBJ1-4
abundance: NA

CDR3nt: TGCGCCAGCAGTAGGGGGGAGGATACGCAGTATTTT
CDR3aa: CASSRGEDTQYF
v_gene: TRBV5-1
d_gene: NA
j_gene: TRBJ2-3
abundance: NA

CDR3nt: TGTGCCAGCTCGTCAAGACTAACAGTCGGCACAGATACGCAGTATTTT
CDR3aa: CASSSRLTVGTDTQYF
v_gene: TRBV18
d_gene: NA
j_gene: TRBJ2-3
abundance: NA

CDR3nt: TGCAGCGTCCGGCGGGGTGGGGCGCAAACAGATACGCAGTATTTT
CDR3aa: CSVRRGGAQTDTQYF
v_gene: TRBV29-1
d_gene: NA
j_gene: TRBJ2-3
abundance: NA

CDR3nt: TGCGCCAGCAGCTTGGAAGCAGGGGGCGCTTCCAACTATGGCTACACCTTC
CDR3aa: CASSLEAGGASNYGYTF
v_gene: TRBV5-1
d_gene: TRBD1
j_gene: TRBJ1-2
abundance: NA

CDR3nt: TGCGCCAGCAGCTTGGGTGGGTCCACTGAAGCTTTCTTT
CDR3aa: CASSLGGSTEAFF
v_gene: TRBV5-1
d_gene: NA
j_gene: TRBJ1-1
abundance: once

CDR3nt: TGTGCCAGCAGCTTGGGACATACGGGAGAGCAGTACTTC
CDR3aa: CASSLGHTGEQYF
v_gene: TRBV5-6
d_gene: NA
j_gene: TRBJ2-7
abundance: NA

CDR3nt: TGCAGCGTCTCCTCGGGACAGGGGGCGGCCGGGGAGCTGTTTTTT
CDR3aa: CSVSSGQGAAGELFF
v_gene: TRBV29-1
d_gene: TRBD1
j_gene: TRBJ2-2
abundance: NA

CDR3nt: TGCGCCAGCAGTGAGAACGGGGAGTTCACAGATACGCAGTATTTT
CDR3aa: CASSENGEFTDTQYF
v_gene: TRBV10-2
d_gene: NA
j_gene: TRBJ2-3
abundance: once

CDR3nt: TGTGCCAGCAGGATACAGGGTGAGAACACTGAAGCTTTCTTT
CDR3aa: CASRIQGENTEAFF
v_gene: TRBV6-5
d_gene: NA
j_gene: TRBJ1-1
abundance: NA

CDR3nt: TGTGCCAGCAATCGTAGGGAAGTGGGGTTCGGCGAGCAGTACTTC
CDR3aa: CASNRREVGFGEQYF
v_gene: TRBV2
d_gene: NA
j_gene: TRBJ2-7
abundance: few

CDR3nt: TGTGCCACGACAAATGATGGGGGCGGCCCGGGGAAGCTGTTTTTT
CDR3aa: CATTNDGGGPGKLFF
v_gene: TRBV19
d_gene: NA
j_gene: TRBJ2-2
abundance: NA

CDR3nt: TGTGCCAGCAGCCAAGAAGGCCTGAACACCGGGGAGCTGTTTTTT
CDR3aa: CASSQEGLNTGELFF
v_gene: TRBV3-1/TRBV3-2
d_gene: NA
j_gene: TRBJ2-2
abundance: NA

CDR3nt: TGTGCCACCAGTGACGCCGGGACCACTAGCAATCAGCCCCAGCATTTT
CDR3aa: CATSDAGTTSNQPQHF
v_gene: TRBV24-1
d_gene: NA
j_gene: TRBJ1-5
abundance: NA

CDR3nt: TGTGCCACCAGCAGACCTACCGTTTCACCCCTCCACTTT
CDR3aa: CATSRPTVSPLHF
v_gene: TRBV15
d_gene: NA
j_gene: TRBJ1-6
abundance: once

CDR3nt: TGTGCCAGCAGTTTAAATGGCGGAATGAACACTGAAGCTTTCTTT
CDR3aa: CASSLNGGMNTEAFF
v_gene: TRBV27
d_gene: NA
j_gene: TRBJ1-1
abundance: NA

CDR3nt: TGTGCCAGCAGGGGGCGTCTCCTTTACAATGAGCAGTTCTTC
CDR3aa: CASRGRLLYNEQFF
v_gene: TRBV2
d_gene: NA
j_gene: TRBJ2-1
abundance: NA

CDR3nt: TGTGCCAGCTCACAGGCGGGGGCATCTGAAGCTTTCTTT
CDR3aa: CASSQAGASEAFF
v_gene: TRBV18
d_gene: NA
j_gene: TRBJ1-1
abundance: NA

CDR3nt: TGTGCCAGCAGCAGAGACTTTGACGGGCCTTGGACAGATACGCAGTATTTT
CDR3aa: CASSRDFDGPWTDTQYF
v_gene: TRBV21-1
d_gene: NA
j_gene: TRBJ2-3
abundance: NA

CDR3nt: TGTGCCAGCAGTTCGCCGAGTCGGGGGGGCTCGGGCTACACCTTC
CDR3aa: CASSSPSRGGSGYTF
v_gene: TRBV28
d_gene: NA
j_gene: TRBJ1-2
abundance: NA

CDR3nt: TGTGCCAGCAGTTACACGGCAGGGTTCACAGATACGCAGTATTTT
CDR3aa: CASSYTAGFTDTQYF
v_gene: TRBV6-6
d_gene: NA
j_gene: TRBJ2-3
abundance: NA

CDR3nt: TGTGTTAAAGCGATACGGACAGATAGAACCTACGAGCAGTACTTC
CDR3aa: CVKAIRTDRTYEQYF
v_gene: TRBV2
d_gene: NA
j_gene: TRBJ2-7
abundance: NA

CDR3nt: TGTGCCTGGAGAGGGAGTTCTTACTCCTACAATGAGCAGTTCTTC
CDR3aa: CAWRGSSYSYNEQFF
v_gene: TRBV30
d_gene: NA
j_gene: TRBJ2-1
abundance: NA

CDR3nt: TGTGCCAGCAGCTCTGGACTACCAGCCAAAAACATTCAGTACTTC
CDR3aa: CASSSGLPAKNIQYF
v_gene: TRBV7-8
d_gene: NA
j_gene: TRBJ2-4
abundance: NA

CDR3nt: TGTGCCAGCTCGGGAGGGGCGAGAAACACTGAAGCTTTCTTT
CDR3aa: CASSGGARNTEAFF
v_gene: TRBV18
d_gene: NA
j_gene: TRBJ1-1
abundance: NA

CDR3nt: TGTGCCATCAGTGAGGGCAGGGGGACCCTGGGCACTGAAGCTTTCTTT
CDR3aa: CAISEGRGTLGTEAFF
v_gene: TRBV10-3
d_gene: TRBD1
j_gene: TRBJ1-1
abundance: NA

CDR3nt: TGTGCCAGCGGACAGGGAGGCTCCTACGAGCAGTACTTC
CDR3aa: CASGQGGSYEQYF
v_gene: TRBV6-5
d_gene: TRBD1
j_gene: TRBJ2-7
abundance: NA

CDR3nt: TGTGCCAGCACGTTGCCCCCGAACACTGAAGCTTTCTTT
CDR3aa: CASTLPPNTEAFF
v_gene: TRBV5-6
d_gene: NA
j_gene: TRBJ1-1
abundance: NA

CDR3nt: TGCAGCGCCCAGGGGGGCAGGGGGAAGGGCGAGCAGTACTTC
CDR3aa: CSAQGGRGKGEQYF
v_gene: TRBV29-1
d_gene: NA
j_gene: TRBJ2-7
abundance: NA

CDR3nt: TGTGCCAGCAGTTTAAGAGTAGACAATGAGCAGTTCTTC
CDR3aa: CASSLRVDNEQFF
v_gene: TRBV12-3/TRBV12-4
d_gene: NA
j_gene: TRBJ2-1
abundance: NA